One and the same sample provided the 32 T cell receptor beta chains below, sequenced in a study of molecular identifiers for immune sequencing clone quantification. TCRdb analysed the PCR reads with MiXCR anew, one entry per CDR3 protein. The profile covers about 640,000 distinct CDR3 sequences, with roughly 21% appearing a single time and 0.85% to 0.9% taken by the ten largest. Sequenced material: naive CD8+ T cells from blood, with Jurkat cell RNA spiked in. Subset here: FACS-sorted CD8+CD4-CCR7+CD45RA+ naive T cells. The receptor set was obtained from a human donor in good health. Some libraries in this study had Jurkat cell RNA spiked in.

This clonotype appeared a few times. CDR3 sequence (DNA): TGTGCCGGGGCAGGGGGCGGGTACGAGCAGTACTTC. Amino acid sequence: CAGAGGGYEQYF. The chain couples TRBV28 to TRBJ2-7, with 8 bases matching TRBD1. The V segment lost 11 bases and the J segment 4 bases; nucleotides outside the gene matches: 7. In germline, CDR1 is MDHEN, CDR2 SYDVKM. The CDR3 extends over 12 amino acids.

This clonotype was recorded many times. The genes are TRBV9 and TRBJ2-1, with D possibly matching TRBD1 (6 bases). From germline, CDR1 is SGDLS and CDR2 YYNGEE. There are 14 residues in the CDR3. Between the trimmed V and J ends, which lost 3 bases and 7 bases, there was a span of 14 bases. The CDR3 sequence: CASSAFRGRNEQFF. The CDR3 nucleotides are TGTGCCAGCAGCGCTTTCAGGGGCAGGAATGAGCAGTTCTTC.

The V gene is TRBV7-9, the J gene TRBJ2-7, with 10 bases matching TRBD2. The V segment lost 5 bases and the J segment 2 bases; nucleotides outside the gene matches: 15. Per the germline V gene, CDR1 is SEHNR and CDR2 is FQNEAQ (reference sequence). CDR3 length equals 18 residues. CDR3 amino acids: CASSPVGSRSGRAYEQYF. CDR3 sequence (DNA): TGTGCCAGCAGCCCCGTAGGGAGCAGGAGCGGGAGGGCCTACGAGCAGTACTTC.

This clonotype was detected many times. The CDR3 DNA follows: TGCAGTGCTAGGGAAGGTCAGGATGGCTATGGCTACACCTTC. Its protein is CSAREGQDGYGYTF. This chain connects TRBV20-1 to TRBJ1-2; no reliable D call. V dropped 3 bases and J dropped 4 bases, with 15 bases sitting between them. This CDR3 has 14 residues. The germline V gene has CDR1 DFQATT and CDR2 SNEGSKA (reference sequence).

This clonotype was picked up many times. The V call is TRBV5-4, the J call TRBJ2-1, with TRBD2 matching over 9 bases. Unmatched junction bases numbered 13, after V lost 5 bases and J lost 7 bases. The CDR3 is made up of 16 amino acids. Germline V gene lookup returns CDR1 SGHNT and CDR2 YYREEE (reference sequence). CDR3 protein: CASRDPRTSDLNEQFF. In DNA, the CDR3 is TGTGCCAGCAGAGATCCCAGGACTAGCGATTTGAATGAGCAGTTCTTC.

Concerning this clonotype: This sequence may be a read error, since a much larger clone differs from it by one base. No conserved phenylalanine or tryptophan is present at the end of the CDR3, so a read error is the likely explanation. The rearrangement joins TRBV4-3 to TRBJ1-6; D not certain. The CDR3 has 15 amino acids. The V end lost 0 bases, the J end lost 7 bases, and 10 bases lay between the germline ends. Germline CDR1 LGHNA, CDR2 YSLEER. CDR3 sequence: CASSQEEGRNSPLHC. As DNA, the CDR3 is TGCGCCAGCAGCCAAGAAGAGGGAAGAAATTCACCCCTCCACTGT.

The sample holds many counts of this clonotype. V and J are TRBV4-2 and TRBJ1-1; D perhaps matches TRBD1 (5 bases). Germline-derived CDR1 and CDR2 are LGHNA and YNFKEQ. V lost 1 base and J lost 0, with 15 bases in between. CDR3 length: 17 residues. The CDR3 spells CASSQVEGPGMNTEAFF. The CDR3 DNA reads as TGTGCCAGCAGCCAAGTTGAGGGACCGGGCATGAACACTGAAGCTTTCTTT.

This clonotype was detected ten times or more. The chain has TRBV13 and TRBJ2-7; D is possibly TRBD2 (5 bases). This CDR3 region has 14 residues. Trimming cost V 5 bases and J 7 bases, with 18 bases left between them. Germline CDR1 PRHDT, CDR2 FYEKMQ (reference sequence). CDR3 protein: CASSPQDGNWEQYF. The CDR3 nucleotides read TGTGCCAGCAGCCCTCAGGACGGGAATTGGGAGCAGTACTTC.

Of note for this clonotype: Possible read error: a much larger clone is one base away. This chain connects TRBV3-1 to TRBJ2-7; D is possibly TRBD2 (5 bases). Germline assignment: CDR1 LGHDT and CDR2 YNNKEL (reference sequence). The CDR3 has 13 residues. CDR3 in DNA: TGTGCCAGCAGCCCGGAGGAAACCTACGGGCAGTACTTC. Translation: CASSPEETYGQYF.

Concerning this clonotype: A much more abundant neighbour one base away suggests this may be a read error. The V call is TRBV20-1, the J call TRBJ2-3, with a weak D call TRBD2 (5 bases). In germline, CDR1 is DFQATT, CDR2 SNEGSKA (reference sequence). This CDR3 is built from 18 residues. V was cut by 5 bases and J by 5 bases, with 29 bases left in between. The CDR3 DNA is TGCAGTGCTTCCCAGGCCTGGTCGACGCGACCCCGGGGAGATACGCAGTATTTT. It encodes CSASQAWSTRPRGDTQYF.

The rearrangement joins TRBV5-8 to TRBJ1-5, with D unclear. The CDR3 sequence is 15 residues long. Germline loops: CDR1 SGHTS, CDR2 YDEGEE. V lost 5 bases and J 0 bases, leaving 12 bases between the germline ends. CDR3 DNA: TGTGCCAGCAGTTCGGGGATAAGTAGCAATCAGCCCCAGCATTTT. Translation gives CASSSGISSNQPQHF.

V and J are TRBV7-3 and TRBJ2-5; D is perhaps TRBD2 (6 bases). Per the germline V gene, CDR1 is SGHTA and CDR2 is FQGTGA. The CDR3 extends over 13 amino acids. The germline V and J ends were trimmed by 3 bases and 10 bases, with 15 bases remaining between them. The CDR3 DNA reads TGTGCCAGCAGCTTTAGCGGAGCGGGTGACCAGTACTTC. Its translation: CASSFSGAGDQYF.

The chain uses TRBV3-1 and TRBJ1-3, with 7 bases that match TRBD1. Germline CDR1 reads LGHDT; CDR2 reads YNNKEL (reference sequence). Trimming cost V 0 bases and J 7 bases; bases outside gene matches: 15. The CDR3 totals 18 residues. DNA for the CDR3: TGTGCCAGCAGCCAAGAGACCCGGGACAGCCTAATGGTCAACACCATATATTTT. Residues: CASSQETRDSLMVNTIYF.

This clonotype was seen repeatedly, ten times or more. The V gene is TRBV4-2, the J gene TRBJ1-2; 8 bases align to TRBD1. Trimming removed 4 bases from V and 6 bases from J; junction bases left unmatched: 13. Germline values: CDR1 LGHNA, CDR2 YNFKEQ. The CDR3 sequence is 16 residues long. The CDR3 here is CASSPWENDRGNGYTF. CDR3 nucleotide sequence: TGTGCCAGCAGCCCTTGGGAAAACGACAGGGGTAATGGCTACACCTTC.

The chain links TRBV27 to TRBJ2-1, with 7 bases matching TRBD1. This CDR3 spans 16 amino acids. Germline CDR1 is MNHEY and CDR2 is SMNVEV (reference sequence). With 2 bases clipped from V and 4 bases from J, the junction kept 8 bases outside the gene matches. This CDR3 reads CASSLVPGQTYNEQFF. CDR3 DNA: TGTGCCAGCAGTTTAGTACCGGGACAGACATACAATGAGCAGTTCTTC.

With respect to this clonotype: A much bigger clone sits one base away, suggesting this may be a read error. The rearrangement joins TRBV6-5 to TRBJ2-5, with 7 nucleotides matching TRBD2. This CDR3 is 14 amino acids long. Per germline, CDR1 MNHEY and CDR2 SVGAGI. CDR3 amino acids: CTSSPGRHQETQYF. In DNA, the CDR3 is TGTACCAGCAGTCCCGGGAGGCACCAAGAGACCCAGTACTTC.

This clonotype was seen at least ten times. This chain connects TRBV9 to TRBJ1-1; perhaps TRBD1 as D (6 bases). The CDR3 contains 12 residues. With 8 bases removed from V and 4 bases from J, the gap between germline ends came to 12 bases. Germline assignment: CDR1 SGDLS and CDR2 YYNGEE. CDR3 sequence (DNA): TGTGCCAGTCGGGGGGCCGGCACTGAAGCTTTCTTT. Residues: CASRGAGTEAFF.

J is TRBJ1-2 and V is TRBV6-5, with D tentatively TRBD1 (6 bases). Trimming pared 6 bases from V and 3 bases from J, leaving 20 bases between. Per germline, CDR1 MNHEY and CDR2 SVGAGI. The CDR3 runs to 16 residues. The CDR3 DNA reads TGTGCCAGCAGGCCACTCAACACAGGGTATGACTATGGCTACACCTTC. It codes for CASRPLNTGYDYGYTF.

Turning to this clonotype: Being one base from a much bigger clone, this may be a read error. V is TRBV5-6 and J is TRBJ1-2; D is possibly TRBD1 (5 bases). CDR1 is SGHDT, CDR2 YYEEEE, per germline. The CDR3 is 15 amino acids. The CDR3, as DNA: TGTGCCGGCAGCTTTCGACAGCTAGCTAACTATGGCTACACCTTC. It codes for CAGSFRQLANYGYTF.

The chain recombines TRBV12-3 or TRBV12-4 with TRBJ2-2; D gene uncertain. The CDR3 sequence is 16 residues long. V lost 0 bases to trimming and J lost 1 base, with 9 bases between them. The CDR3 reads CASSLALTLNTGELFF. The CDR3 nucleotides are TGTGCCAGCAGTTTAGCGCTTACTCTGAACACCGGGGAGCTGTTTTTT.

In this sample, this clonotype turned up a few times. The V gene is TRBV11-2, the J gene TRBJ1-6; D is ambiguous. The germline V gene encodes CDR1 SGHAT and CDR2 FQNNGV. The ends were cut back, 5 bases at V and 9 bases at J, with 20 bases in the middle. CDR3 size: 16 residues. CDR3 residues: CASSRTSTPVGSPLHF. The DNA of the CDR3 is TGTGCCAGCAGCCGAACTAGTACTCCGGTTGGTTCACCCCTCCACTTT.

The CDR3 DNA sequence: TGTGCCAGCAGTTTTATGGGACAGGGCACAGATACGCAGTATTTT. Residues: CASSFMGQGTDTQYF. The rearrangement joins TRBV27 to TRBJ2-3; the match to TRBD1 covers 8 bases. J gave up 1 base and V 3 bases, and 3 bases lay outside the gene matches. Germline V lookup: CDR1 MNHEY, CDR2 SMNVEV (reference sequence). This CDR3 is built from 15 residues.

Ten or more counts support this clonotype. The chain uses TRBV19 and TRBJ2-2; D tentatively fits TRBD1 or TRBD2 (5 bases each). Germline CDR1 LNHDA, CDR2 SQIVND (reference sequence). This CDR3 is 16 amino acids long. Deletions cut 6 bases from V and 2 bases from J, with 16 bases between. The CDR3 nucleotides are TGTGCCAGTAGAAACCGGGACCTGGGCAACACCGGGGAGCTGTTTTTT. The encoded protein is CASRNRDLGNTGELFF.

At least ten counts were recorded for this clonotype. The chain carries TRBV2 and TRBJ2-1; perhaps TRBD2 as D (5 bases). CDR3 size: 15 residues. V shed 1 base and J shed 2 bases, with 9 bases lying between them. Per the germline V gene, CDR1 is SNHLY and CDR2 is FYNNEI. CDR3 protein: CASSEERRAYNEQFF. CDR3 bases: TGTGCCAGCAGTGAAGAGCGGCGAGCCTACAATGAGCAGTTCTTC.

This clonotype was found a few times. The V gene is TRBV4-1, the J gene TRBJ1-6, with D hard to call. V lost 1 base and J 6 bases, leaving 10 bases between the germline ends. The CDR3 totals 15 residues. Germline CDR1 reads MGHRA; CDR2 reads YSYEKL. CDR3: CASSQGRQSNSPLHF. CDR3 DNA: TGCGCCAGCAGCCAAGGAAGGCAGAGTAATTCACCCCTCCACTTT.

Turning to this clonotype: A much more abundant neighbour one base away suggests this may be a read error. The CDR3 loop reads CASGRTGVTEAFF. The CDR3 DNA reads as TGTGCCAGCGGAAGAACGGGGGTTACTGAAGCTTTCTTT. The chain combines TRBV7-2 with TRBJ1-1, with D maybe TRBD1 (5 bases). The CDR3 contains 13 residues. Trimming removed 8 bases from V and 5 bases from J, with 15 bases in between. The V gene's germline CDR1 is SGHTA and CDR2 FQGNSA.

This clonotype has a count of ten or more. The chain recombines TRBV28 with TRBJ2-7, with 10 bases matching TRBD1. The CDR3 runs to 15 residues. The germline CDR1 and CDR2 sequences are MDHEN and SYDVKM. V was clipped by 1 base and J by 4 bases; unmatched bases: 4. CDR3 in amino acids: CASSLLGTGVYEQYF. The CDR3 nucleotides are TGTGCCAGCAGTTTATTGGGGACAGGGGTTTACGAGCAGTACTTC.

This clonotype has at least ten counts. The DNA for the CDR3 is TGCGCCAGCAGCCAAGTCGTGGGGGAGCGACAGACCTACGAGCAGTACTTC. This sequence encodes CASSQVVGERQTYEQYF. V usage is TRBV4-3 and J usage is TRBJ2-7; D tentatively fits TRBD1 or TRBD2 (5 bases each). The CDR3 loop spans 17 amino acids. The V gene's germline CDR1 is LGHNA and CDR2 YSLEER. Trimming left V 1 base short and J 2 bases short, with 18 bases between.

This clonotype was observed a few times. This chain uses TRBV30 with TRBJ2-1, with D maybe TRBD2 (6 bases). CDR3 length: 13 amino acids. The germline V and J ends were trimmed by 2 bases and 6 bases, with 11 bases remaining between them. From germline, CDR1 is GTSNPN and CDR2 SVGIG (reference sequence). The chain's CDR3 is CAWSKTGANEQFF. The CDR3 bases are TGTGCCTGGAGTAAAACGGGAGCCAATGAGCAGTTCTTC.

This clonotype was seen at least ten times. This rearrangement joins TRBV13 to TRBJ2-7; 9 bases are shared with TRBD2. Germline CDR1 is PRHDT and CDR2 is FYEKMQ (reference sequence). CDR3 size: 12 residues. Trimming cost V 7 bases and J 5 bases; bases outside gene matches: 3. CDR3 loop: CASTRGRDEQYF. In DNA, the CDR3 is TGTGCCAGCACCCGCGGGAGGGACGAGCAGTACTTC. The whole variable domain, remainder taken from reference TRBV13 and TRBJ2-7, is AAGVIQSPRHLIKEKRETATLKCYPIPRHDTVYWYQQGPGQDPQFLISFYEKMQSDKGSIPDRFSAQQFSDYHSELNMSSLELGDSALYFCASTRGRDEQYFGPGTRLTVT.

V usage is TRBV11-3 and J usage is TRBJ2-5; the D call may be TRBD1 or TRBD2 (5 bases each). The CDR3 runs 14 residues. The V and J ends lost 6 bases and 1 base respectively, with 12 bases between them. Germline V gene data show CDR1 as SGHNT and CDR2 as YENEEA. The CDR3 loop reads CASSGDGPQETQYF. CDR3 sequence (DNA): TGTGCCAGCAGTGGGGACGGACCCCAAGAGACCCAGTACTTC.

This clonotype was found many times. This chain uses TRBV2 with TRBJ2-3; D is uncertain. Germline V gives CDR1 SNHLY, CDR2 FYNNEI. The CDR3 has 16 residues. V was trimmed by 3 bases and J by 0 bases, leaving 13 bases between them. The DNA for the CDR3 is TGTGCCAGCAGTGATTTGTCGGGTGCTAGCACAGATACGCAGTATTTT. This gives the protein CASSDLSGASTDTQYF.